Listed here are 2 T cell receptor beta chains from one sample, sequenced in a study of T cells in Graves' hyperthyroidism and ophthalmopathy. TCR beta CDR3 regions were amplified from RNA transcripts. RT-PCR in the first round (using the HTBI primer set) targeted the TCR CDR3. One entry per CDR3 protein, called by TCRdb with MiXCR from the multiplex PCR reads. This table holds about 380,000 distinct CDR3 sequences, approximately 17% found once. The sequencing input was blood. The receptors were sampled from a young man with Graves' ophthalmopathy.

At least ten counts were recorded for this clonotype. CDR3 loop: CASKLGFSSYEQYF. The CDR3 DNA reads TGTGCCAGTAAGCTAGGGTTTAGCTCCTACGAGCAGTACTTC. This sequence joins TRBV11-2 and TRBJ2-7; D remains unclear. This CDR3 is built from 14 residues. The V and J ends lost 9 bases and 0 bases respectively, with 15 bases between them. The germline gives CDR1 SGHAT, CDR2 FQNNGV.

The CDR3, as DNA: TGCGCCAGCAGTCCAGCCCCGGAGGAGACCCAGTACTTC. Translated, it gives CASSPAPEETQYF. V usage is TRBV10-2 and J usage is TRBJ2-5; D gene ambiguous. The CDR3 spans 13 residues. Germline-derived CDR1 and CDR2 are WSHSY and SAAADI. Trimming took off 5 bases at V and 5 bases at J, with 12 bases between the two ends.